The text below deals with one T cell receptor beta chain. Its antigen is not known. This record comes from a study of cytomegalovirus exposure and HLA in healthy donors. The CDR3 is 15 amino acids. The V end lost 3 bases, the J end lost 2 bases, and 14 bases lay between the germline ends. Germline V gene data show CDR1 as SGHRS and CDR2 as YFSETQ. A multiplex PCR was run with 60 Vbeta primers and 13 Jbeta primers. Only in-frame clones appear in the TCRdb table, and some are missing; sequencing was by immunoSEQ multiplex PCR. The sample has fewer than 200,000 clones, 60% to 75% seen once. Overall study findings and caveats: A missense variant in DCLRE1C was later tied to TCR beta V- and J-gene trimming. Reports indicated that the classifier achieved high specificity and sensitivity in diagnosing cytomegalovirus status.

The sample consisted of PBMCs. The TCR comes from a woman between 45 and 65 years old in good health and CMV-seropositive. The V call is TRBV5-1, the J call TRBJ1-1; D unresolved. The CDR3 DNA is TGCGCCAGCAGCTGGGATAGCCGGGGAAACACTGAAGCTTTCTTT. Amino acid sequence: CASSWDSRGNTEAFF.